Listed below are T cell receptor beta chains from one sample, sequenced in a study of blood T cell repertoires in COVID-19. Produced via immunoSEQ multiplex PCR; TCRdb's table is partial and in-frame only. The sample holds tens of thousands of clones, 89% seen once. The source material was peripheral blood. These receptor sequences come from a man aged 60-69 years with COVID-19, enrolled during active disease. The CDR3 runs from the conserved cysteine through the conserved F or W. D genes are given only for firm matches. Clone size appears in some rows only: once, few, many, or a class for an expanded clone.

j_call v_call clone_size cdr3_length d_call cdr3_aa cdr3_nt
TRBJ2-1 TRBV28 . 12 . CASRKGRSEQFF TGTGCCAGCAGAAAAGGGAGAAGTGAGCAGTTCTTC
TRBJ1-1 TRBV19 . 13 TRBD1 CASSLSTGREAFF TGTGCCAGTAGTTTATCGACAGGGCGAGAAGCTTTCTTT
TRBJ1-3 TRBV6-5 . 14 . CASKSTSSGNTIYF TGTGCCAGCAAATCGACAAGCTCTGGAAACACCATATATTTT
TRBJ1-5 TRBV10-1 . 17 . CASSESEGTHSNQPQHF TGCGCCAGCAGTGAGTCGGAGGGGACTCATAGCAATCAGCCCCAGCATTTT
TRBJ1-2 TRBV3-1/TRBV3-2 . 14 TRBD1 CASSQPDRGGGYTF TGTGCCAGCAGCCAACCGGACAGGGGAGGTGGCTACACCTTC
TRBJ2-5 TRBV7-9 . 17 . CASSLREGLTNQETQYF TGTGCCAGCAGCTTAAGGGAAGGGCTGACTAACCAAGAGACCCAGTACTTC
TRBJ1-5 TRBV19 once 15 TRBD1 CASSIGGGGNQPQHF TGTGCCAGTAGTATTGGAGGGGGCGGTAATCAGCCCCAGCATTTT
TRBJ1-1 TRBV5-1 . 12 . CASSLEGTEAFF TGCGCCAGCAGCTTAGAGGGCACTGAAGCTTTCTTT
TRBJ1-2 TRBV7-9 . 16 TRBD1 CASSAARTGGGYGYTF TGTGCCAGCAGCGCAGCTAGAACAGGGGGGGGCTATGGCTACACCTTC
TRBJ2-7 TRBV15 . 13 TRBD1 CATSVSRGWEQYF TGTGCCACCAGCGTGAGCAGGGGGTGGGAGCAGTACTTC
TRBJ1-6 TRBV10-1 . 14 . CASSEASYNSPLHF TGCGCCAGCAGTGAAGCTTCCTATAATTCACCCCTCCACTTT
TRBJ2-3 TRBV4-1 . 14 . CASSQQLATDTQYF TGCGCCAGCAGCCAACAGCTAGCGACAGATACGCAGTATTTT
TRBJ2-5 TRBV15 . 14 . CATSRGLDQETQYF TGTGCCACCAGCAGAGGACTGGACCAAGAGACCCAGTACTTC
TRBJ2-1 TRBV7-2 . 16 TRBD2 CASSLDRLAGVDEQFF TGTGCCAGCAGCTTAGATAGACTAGCGGGAGTTGATGAGCAGTTCTTC
TRBJ2-5 TRBV29-1 . 15 TRBD2 CSARGKRESQETQYF TGCAGCGCTAGGGGGAAGCGGGAGAGCCAAGAGACCCAGTACTTC
TRBJ2-2 TRBV28 . 16 TRBD1 CASNKPGQGNTGELFF TGTGCCAGCAATAAACCGGGACAGGGGAACACCGGGGAGCTGTTTTTT
TRBJ2-7 TRBV6-6 . 13 . CASVSRAIGEQYF TGTGCCAGCGTCAGCAGGGCGATTGGGGAGCAGTACTTC
TRBJ1-1 TRBV6-5 . 13 TRBD1 CASRLTGDTEAFF TGTGCCAGCAGATTAACAGGGGACACTGAAGCTTTCTTT
TRBJ2-3 TRBV7-3 . 14 . CASSLNPGSDTQYF TGTGCCAGCAGCTTAAACCCGGGATCAGATACGCAGTATTTT
TRBJ1-1 TRBV2 . 15 TRBD1 CASSLGDRVITEAFF TGTGCCAGCAGCCTCGGGGACAGGGTGATAACTGAAGCTTTCTTT